Listed below are T cell receptor beta chains from one sample, sequenced in a study of T cell responses to AZD1222 COVID-19 vaccine. Sequencing used immunoSEQ multiplex PCR; TCRdb keeps in-frame clones, though not all of them. Here the sample spans some 88,000 clones, roughly nine tenths being singletons. The sequences come from peripheral blood, collected 28 days after the second AZD1222 dose. Receptors originate from an adult who received the AZD1222 COVID-19 vaccine. CDR3s include the opening cysteine and the closing phenylalanine or tryptophan. A D gene is named only where the DNA matches it firmly. The size entry is marked missing in some rows and otherwise reads once, few, many or a size class.

j_call	d_call	v_call	clone_size	cdr3_aa	cdr3_nt
TRBJ1-1	TRBD1	TRBV19	-	CASSILGQGVMNTEAFF	TGTGCCAGTAGTATATTAGGACAGGGGGTAATGAACACTGAAGCTTTCTTT
TRBJ1-1	TRBD1	TRBV3-1/TRBV3-2	-	CASSQGSGGTEAFF	TGTGCCAGCAGCCAAGGGTCAGGGGGCACTGAAGCTTTCTTT
TRBJ1-5	-	TRBV9	-	CASSVDGGGNQPQHF	TGTGCCAGCAGCGTAGATGGGGGCGGCAATCAGCCCCAGCATTTT
TRBJ1-5	TRBD1	TRBV27	-	CASRNQGAPSNQPQHF	TGTGCCAGCAGGAACCAGGGGGCGCCCAGCAATCAGCCCCAGCATTTT
TRBJ1-4	-	TRBV7-9	-	CASSPVGGRRNEKLFF	TGTGCCAGCAGCCCAGTGGGGGGCAGGAGGAATGAAAAACTGTTTTTT
TRBJ1-2	TRBD1	TRBV7-8	-	CASSSGQGGDSDGYTF	TGTGCCAGCAGCTCAGGACAGGGAGGCGATTCGGACGGCTACACCTTC
TRBJ1-1	-	TRBV6-6	-	CASSYVGTTEAFF	TGTGCCAGCAGTTACGTGGGGACCACTGAAGCTTTCTTT
TRBJ2-2	-	TRBV9	once	CASSVGANTGELFF	TGTGCCAGCAGCGTGGGAGCGAACACCGGGGAGCTGTTTTTT
TRBJ1-1	-	TRBV7-6	-	CASSLVGGLNTEAFF	TGTGCCAGCAGCTTAGTTGGGGGTTTGAACACTGAAGCTTTCTTT
TRBJ1-2	-	TRBV28	-	CASSFLGQNGYTF	TGTGCCAGCAGTTTCCTCGGACAGAATGGCTACACCTTC
TRBJ2-2	TRBD1	TRBV7-3	-	CASSTGTGTGELFF	TGTGCCAGCAGCACCGGGACAGGGACCGGGGAGCTGTTTTTT
TRBJ1-6	-	TRBV5-4	few	CASSSDGRFNSPLHF	TGTGCCAGCAGCTCGGACGGGAGATTTAATTCACCCCTCCACTTT
TRBJ2-3	TRBD2	TRBV6-2/TRBV6-3	-	CASSYIAGGQDTQYF	TGTGCCAGCAGTTACATAGCGGGGGGGCAGGATACGCAGTATTTT
TRBJ2-1	-	TRBV19	-	CASSYYGGDNEQFF	TGTGCCAGTAGCTACTATGGAGGGGACAATGAGCAGTTCTTC
TRBJ1-1	-	TRBV19	-	CASRVLRVNTEAFF	TGTGCCAGTAGAGTCCTAAGGGTGAACACTGAAGCTTTCTTT
TRBJ1-1	-	TRBV28	-	CASSLPSGLIDTEAFF	TGTGCCAGCAGTTTACCGTCAGGGTTGATTGACACTGAAGCTTTCTTT
TRBJ2-6	-	TRBV16	once	CASSQSTGGKISGANVLTF	TGTGCCAGCAGCCAATCCACCGGGGGAAAGATCTCTGGGGCCAACGTCCTGACTTTC
TRBJ1-6	-	TRBV7-8	-	CASSLGRWDNSPLHF	TGTGCCAGCAGCTTAGGCCGGTGGGATAATTCACCCCTCCACTTT